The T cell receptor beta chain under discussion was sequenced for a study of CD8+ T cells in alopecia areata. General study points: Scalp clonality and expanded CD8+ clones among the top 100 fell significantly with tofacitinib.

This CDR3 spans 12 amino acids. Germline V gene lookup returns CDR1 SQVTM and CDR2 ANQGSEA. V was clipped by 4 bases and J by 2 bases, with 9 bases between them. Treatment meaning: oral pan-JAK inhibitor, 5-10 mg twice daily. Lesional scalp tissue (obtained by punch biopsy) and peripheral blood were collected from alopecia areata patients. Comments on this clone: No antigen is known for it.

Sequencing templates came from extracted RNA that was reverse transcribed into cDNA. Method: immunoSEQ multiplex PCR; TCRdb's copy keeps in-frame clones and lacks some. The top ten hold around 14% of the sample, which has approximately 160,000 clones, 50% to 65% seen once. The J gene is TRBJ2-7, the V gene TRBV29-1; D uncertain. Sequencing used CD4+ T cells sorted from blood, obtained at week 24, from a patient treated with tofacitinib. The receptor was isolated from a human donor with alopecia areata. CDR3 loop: CSVGPEAYEQYF. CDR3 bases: TGCAGCGTTGGTCCGGAAGCCTACGAGCAGTACTTC.